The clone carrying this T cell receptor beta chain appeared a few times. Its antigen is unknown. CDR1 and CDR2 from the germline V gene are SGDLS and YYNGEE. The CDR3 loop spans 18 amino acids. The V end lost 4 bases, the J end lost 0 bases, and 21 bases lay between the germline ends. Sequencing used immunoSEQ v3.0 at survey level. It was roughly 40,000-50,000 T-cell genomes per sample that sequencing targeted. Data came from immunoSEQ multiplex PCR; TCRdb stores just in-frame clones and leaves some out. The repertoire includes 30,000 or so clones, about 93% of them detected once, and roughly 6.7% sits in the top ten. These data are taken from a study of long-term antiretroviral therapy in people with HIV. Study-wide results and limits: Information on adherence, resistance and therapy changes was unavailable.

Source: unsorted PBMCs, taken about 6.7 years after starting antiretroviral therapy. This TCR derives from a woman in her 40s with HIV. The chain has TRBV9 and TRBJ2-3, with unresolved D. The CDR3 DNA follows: TGTGCCAGCAGCCTACGACCATTAGCCCTCGCTAGCACAGATACGCAGTATTTT. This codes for CASSLRPLALASTDTQYF. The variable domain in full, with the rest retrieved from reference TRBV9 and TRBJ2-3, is DSGVTQTPKHLITATGQRVTLRCSPRSGDLSVYWYQQSLDQGLQFLIQYYNGEERAKGNILERFSAQQFPDLHSELNLSSLELGDSALYFCASSLRPLALASTDTQYFGPGTRLTVL.